One T cell receptor beta chain is described in this entry. Antigen: not known. This sample is part of a study of cytomegalovirus exposure and HLA in healthy donors. Study results and limitations: Fewer N-insertions (relative to the approximately 700-donor mean) were reportedly seen in an Asian-associated ancestry cluster in a later analysis. Highly shared variants forming one cluster were likely a sequencing artifact. Later analysis associated a missense DCLRE1C variant with TCR beta V- and J-gene trimming. In a later analysis, parvovirus B19, influenza, CMV and Epstein-Barr virus appeared linked to several top co-occurrence clusters.

13 Jbeta primers and 60 Vbeta primers were used for the PCR. Generated by immunoSEQ multiplex PCR, the TCRdb table keeps only in-frame clones and is missing some. The listing records 200,000 or so clones. The CDR3 runs 13 residues. Per germline, CDR1 GTSNPN and CDR2 SVGIG (reference sequence). V gave up 1 base and J gave up 4 bases, with 11 bases separating them. This clonotype was sampled from a girl aged 2-10 years in good health and CMV-seropositive. The sequenced material came from PBMCs. J is TRBJ2-7 and V is TRBV30; perhaps TRBD1 as D (5 bases). CDR3 sequence reads: CAWSGQMKYEQYF. The CDR3, as DNA: TGTGCCTGGAGTGGACAGATGAAATACGAGCAGTACTTC.